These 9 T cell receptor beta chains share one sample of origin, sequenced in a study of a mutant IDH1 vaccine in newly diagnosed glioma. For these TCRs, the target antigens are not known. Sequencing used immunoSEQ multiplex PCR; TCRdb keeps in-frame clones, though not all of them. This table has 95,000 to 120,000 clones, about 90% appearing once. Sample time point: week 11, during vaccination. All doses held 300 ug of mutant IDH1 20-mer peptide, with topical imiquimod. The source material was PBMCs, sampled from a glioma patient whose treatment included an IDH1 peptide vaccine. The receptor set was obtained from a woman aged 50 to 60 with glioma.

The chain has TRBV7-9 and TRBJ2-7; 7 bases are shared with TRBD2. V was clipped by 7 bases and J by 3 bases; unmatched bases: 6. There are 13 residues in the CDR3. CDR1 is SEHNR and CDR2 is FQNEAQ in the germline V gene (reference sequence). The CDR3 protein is CASILGEGYEQYF. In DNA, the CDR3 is TGTGCCAGCATCCTAGGGGAGGGCTACGAGCAGTACTTC.

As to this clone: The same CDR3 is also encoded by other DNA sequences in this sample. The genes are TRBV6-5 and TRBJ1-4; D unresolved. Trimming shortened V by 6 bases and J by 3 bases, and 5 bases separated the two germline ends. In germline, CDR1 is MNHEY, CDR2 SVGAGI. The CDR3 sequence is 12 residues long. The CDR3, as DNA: TGTGCCAGCAGCCCCTCTAATGAAAAACTGTTTTTT. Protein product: CASSPSNEKLFF.

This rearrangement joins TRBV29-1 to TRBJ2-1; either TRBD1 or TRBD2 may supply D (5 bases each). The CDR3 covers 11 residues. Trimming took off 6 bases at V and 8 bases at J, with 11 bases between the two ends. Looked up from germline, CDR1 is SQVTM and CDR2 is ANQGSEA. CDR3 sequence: CSVGDVDEQFF. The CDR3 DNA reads TGCAGCGTGGGGGACGTCGATGAGCAGTTCTTC.

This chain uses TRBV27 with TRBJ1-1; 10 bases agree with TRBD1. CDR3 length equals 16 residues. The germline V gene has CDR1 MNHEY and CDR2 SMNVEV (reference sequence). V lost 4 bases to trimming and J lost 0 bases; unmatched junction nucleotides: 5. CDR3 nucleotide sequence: TGTGCCAGCAGTTCGTGGACAGGGGGTATGAACACTGAAGCTTTCTTT. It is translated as CASSSWTGGMNTEAFF.

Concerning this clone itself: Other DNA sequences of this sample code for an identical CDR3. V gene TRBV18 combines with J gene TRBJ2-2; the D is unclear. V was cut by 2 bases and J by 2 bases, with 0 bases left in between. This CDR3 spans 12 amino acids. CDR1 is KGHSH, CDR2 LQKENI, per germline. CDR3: CASSPNTGELFF. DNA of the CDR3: TGTGCCAGCTCACCAAACACCGGGGAGCTGTTTTTT.

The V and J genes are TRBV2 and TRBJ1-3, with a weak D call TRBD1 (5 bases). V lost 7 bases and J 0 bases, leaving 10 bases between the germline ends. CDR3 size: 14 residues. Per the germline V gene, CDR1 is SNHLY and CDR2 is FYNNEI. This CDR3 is CASKGQISGNTIYF. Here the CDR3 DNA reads TGTGCCAGCAAGGGGCAAATCTCTGGAAACACCATATATTTT.

The CDR3 nucleotides are TGTGCCAGCAGGGCCCTAGCGGGAGTGGGCACCGGGGAGCTGTTTTTT. It translates to CASRALAGVGTGELFF. The chain carries TRBV11-2 and TRBJ2-2, with 10 bases aligning to TRBD2. The CDR3 extends over 16 amino acids. V was pared by 6 bases and J by 4 bases, with 8 bases of the junction left unmatched. The V gene's germline CDR1 is SGHAT and CDR2 FQNNGV.

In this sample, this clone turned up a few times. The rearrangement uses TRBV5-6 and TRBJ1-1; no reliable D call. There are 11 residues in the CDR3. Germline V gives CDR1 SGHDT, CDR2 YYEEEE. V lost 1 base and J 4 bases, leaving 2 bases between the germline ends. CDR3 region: CASSLTTEAFF. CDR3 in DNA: TGTGCCAGCAGCTTGACCACTGAAGCTTTCTTT.

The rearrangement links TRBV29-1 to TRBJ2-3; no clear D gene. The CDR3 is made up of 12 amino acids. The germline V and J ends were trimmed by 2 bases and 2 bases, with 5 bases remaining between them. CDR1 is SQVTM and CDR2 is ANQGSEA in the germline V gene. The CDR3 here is CSVEFHTDTQYF. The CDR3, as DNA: TGCAGCGTTGAATTCCACACAGATACGCAGTATTTT.